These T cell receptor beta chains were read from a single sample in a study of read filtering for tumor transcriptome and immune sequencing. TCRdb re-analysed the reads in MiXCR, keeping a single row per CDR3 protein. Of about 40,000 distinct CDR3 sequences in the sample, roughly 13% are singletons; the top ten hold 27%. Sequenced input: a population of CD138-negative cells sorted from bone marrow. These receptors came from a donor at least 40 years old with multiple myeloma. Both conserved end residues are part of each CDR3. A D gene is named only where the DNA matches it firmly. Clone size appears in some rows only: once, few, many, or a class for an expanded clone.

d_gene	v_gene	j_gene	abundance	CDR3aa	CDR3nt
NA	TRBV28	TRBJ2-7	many	CASSGPGYEQYF	TGTGCCAGCAGTGGCCCTGGCTACGAGCAGTACTTC
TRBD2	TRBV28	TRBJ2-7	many	CASRPDRLAGSSYEQYF	TGTGCCAGCAGGCCAGATAGGCTAGCGGGCAGCTCCTACGAGCAGTACTTC
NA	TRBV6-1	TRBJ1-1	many	CASSEWTDTEAFF	TGTGCCAGCAGTGAATGGACGGACACTGAAGCTTTCTTT
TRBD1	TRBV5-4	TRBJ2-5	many	CASSSGQAIETQYF	TGTGCCAGCAGCTCCGGACAGGCGATAGAGACCCAGTACTTC
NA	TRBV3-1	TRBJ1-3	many	CASRGDDAGNTIYF	TGTGCCAGCAGGGGGGACGACGCTGGAAACACCATATATTTT
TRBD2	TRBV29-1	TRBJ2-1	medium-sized	CSVESPGTSAYNEQFF	TGCAGCGTTGAGAGCCCCGGGACTAGCGCTTACAATGAGCAGTTCTTC
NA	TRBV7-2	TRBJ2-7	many	CASVPGSNFYEQYF	TGTGCCAGCGTCCCGGGATCGAACTTCTACGAGCAGTACTTC
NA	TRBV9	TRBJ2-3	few	CASSVVSGGTDTQYF	TGTGCCAGCAGCGTAGTGAGCGGAGGCACAGATACGCAGTATTTT
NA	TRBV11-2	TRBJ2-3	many	CASSLVGGSTDTQYF	TGTGCCAGCAGCTTAGTTGGCGGGAGCACAGATACGCAGTATTTT
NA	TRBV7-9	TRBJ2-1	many	CASSFAGSKSRSSYNEQFF	TGTGCCAGCAGCTTCGCGGGGAGCAAAAGCAGAAGCTCCTACAATGAGCAGTTCTTC
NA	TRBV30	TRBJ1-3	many	CAWSWRGGGNTIYF	TGTGCCTGGAGTTGGAGGGGAGGAGGAAACACCATATATTTT
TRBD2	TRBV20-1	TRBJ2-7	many	CSARSLASGTYEQYF	TGCAGTGCTAGATCCTTGGCTAGCGGAACCTACGAGCAGTACTTC
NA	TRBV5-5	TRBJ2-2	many	CASSYDVNTGELFF	TGTGCCAGCAGCTATGATGTGAACACCGGGGAGCTGTTTTTT
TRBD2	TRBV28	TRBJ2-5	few	CASRRTSAQETQYF	TGTGCCAGCAGACGGACTAGCGCGCAAGAGACCCAGTACTTC
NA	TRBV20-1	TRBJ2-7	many	CSARGNSYEQYF	TGCAGTGCCCGAGGGAACTCCTACGAGCAGTACTTC
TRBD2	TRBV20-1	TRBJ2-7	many	CSARGWTSGSYEQYF	TGCAGTGCTAGAGGTTGGACTAGCGGGAGTTACGAGCAGTACTTC
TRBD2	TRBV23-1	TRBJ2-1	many	CASSQSSSSGAYNEQFF	TGCGCCAGCAGTCAGTCGTCGAGTAGCGGGGCCTACAATGAGCAGTTCTTC
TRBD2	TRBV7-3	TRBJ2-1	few	CASSLGTSGGDEQFF	TGTGCCAGCAGCTTAGGTACTAGCGGGGGAGATGAGCAGTTCTTC
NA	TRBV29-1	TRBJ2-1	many	CSGWTNLPFNEQFF	TGCAGCGGATGGACGAATCTGCCCTTCAATGAGCAGTTCTTC
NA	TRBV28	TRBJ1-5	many	CASSLGSSNQPQHF	TGTGCCAGCAGTTTGGGGAGTAGCAATCAGCCCCAGCATTTT
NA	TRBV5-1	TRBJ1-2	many	CASSLASNSWMSYTF	TGCGCCAGCAGCTTGGCCAGTAACAGCTGGATGAGCTACACCTTC
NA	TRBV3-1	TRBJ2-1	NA	CASSPGTTLYNEQFF	TGTGCCAGCAGCCCAGGGACGACCCTTTACAATGAGCAGTTCTTC
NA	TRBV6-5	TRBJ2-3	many	CASREAGTDTQYF	TGTGCCAGCCGGGAAGCAGGGACAGATACGCAGTATTTT
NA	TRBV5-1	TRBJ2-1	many	CASSLGDPYNEQFF	TGCGCCAGCAGCTTGGGGGATCCCTACAATGAGCAGTTCTTC
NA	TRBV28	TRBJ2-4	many	CASNKNSPIQYF	TGTGCCAGCAACAAAAACAGCCCCATTCAGTACTTC
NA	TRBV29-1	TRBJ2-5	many	CSVPGTNQETQYF	TGCAGCGTTCCCGGGACAAACCAAGAGACCCAGTACTTC
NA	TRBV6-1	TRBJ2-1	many	CASSEAGSRYNEQFF	TGTGCCAGCAGTGAAGCTGGCAGTAGATACAATGAGCAGTTCTTC
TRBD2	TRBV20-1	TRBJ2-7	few	CSARYLAGSYEQYF	TGCAGTGCTAGGTACCTAGCGGGGTCCTACGAGCAGTACTTC
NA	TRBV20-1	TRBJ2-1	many	CSARPWTTYNEQFF	TGCAGTGCTAGACCATGGACTACCTACAATGAGCAGTTCTTC
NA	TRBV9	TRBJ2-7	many	CASSAGTRSYEQYF	TGTGCCAGCAGCGCAGGGACAAGATCCTACGAGCAGTACTTC
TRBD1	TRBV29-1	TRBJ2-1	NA	CSGGQGNEQFF	TGCAGCGGGGGACAGGGAAATGAGCAGTTCTTC
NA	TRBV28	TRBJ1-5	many	CASSSGVREPQHF	TGTGCCAGCAGTTCAGGGGTTAGAGAGCCCCAGCATTTT
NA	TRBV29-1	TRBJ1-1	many	CSVRDFEAFF	TGCAGCGTAAGGGATTTTGAAGCTTTCTTT
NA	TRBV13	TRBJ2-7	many	CASSFAEDKAYEQYF	TGTGCCAGCAGTTTCGCCGAGGACAAAGCCTACGAGCAGTACTTC
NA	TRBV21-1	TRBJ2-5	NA	CASSKGGRKQEAQYF	TGTGCCAGCAGCAAAGGGGGTCGGAAACAAGAGGCCCAGTACTTC
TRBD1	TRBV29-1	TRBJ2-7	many	CSVGTGNEQYF	TGCAGCGTTGGGACAGGTAACGAGCAGTACTTC
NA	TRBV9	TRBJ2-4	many	CASSVDTGTAKNIQYF	TGTGCCAGCAGCGTAGATACGGGTACCGCCAAAAACATTCAGTACTTC
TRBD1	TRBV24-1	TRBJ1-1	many	CATSRQGGEAFF	TGTGCCACCAGTAGACAGGGCGGAGAAGCTTTCTTT
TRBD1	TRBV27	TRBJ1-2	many	CASSFDRGPGGYTF	TGTGCCAGCAGTTTTGATAGGGGGCCAGGGGGCTACACCTTC
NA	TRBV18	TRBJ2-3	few	CASSFAGTLLGDTQYF	TGTGCCAGCTCATTCGCCGGGACCCTCTTGGGAGATACGCAGTATTTT
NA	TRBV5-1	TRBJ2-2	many	CASRVTENTGELFF	TGCGCCAGCAGAGTGACAGAGAACACCGGGGAGCTGTTTTTT
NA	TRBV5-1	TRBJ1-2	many	CASSLDIEGGYTF	TGCGCCAGCAGCCTGGATATAGAAGGAGGCTACACCTTC
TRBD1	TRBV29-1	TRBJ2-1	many	CSVDGRGPNEQFF	TGCAGCGTTGACGGCAGGGGGCCCAATGAGCAGTTCTTC
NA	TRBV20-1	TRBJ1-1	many	CSDLDIPTPFF	TGCAGTGATCTGGACATCCCGACTCCTTTCTTT